These T cell receptor beta chains were read from a single sample in a study of CD8+ T cells in alopecia areata. The protocol was immunoSEQ multiplex PCR, while the TCRdb copy is restricted to in-frame clones and leaves out a portion. Of roughly 170,000 clones listed, roughly 64% were seen once; the top ten hold roughly 12%. The sequences come from CD8+ T cells sorted from blood, collected at week 24, from a patient treated with tofacitinib. All receptors come from a human donor with alopecia areata. Both conserved end residues are trimmed from each CDR3. D genes are given only for firm matches. Rows may omit the clone size; those that give it use once, few, many or a size class.

- | - | TRBJ2-3 | TRBV25-1 | ATWRGTDTQY
- | - | TRBJ1-6 | TRBV13 | ASSLAGTGNNSPLH
few | - | TRBJ2-7 | TRBV6-5 | ASSPTGTDPYEQY
- | - | TRBJ2-1 | TRBV7-9 | ASSLADNEQF
few | - | TRBJ1-1 | TRBV29-1 | SVGHLTGYDEAF
- | - | TRBJ2-6 | TRBV4-2 | ASSQAQGKFGANVLT
- | TRBD1 | TRBJ2-6 | TRBV5-1 | ASSGIQGSGANVLT
- | TRBD1 | TRBJ1-2 | TRBV11-2 | ASSRGDRVKDGYT
- | - | TRBJ1-1 | TRBV20-1 | SAPTGLRLR
- | - | TRBJ1-1 | TRBV4-1 | ASSLASRGNTEAF
- | - | TRBJ2-5 | TRBV14 | ASSQEHRTREETQY
- | - | TRBJ1-2 | TRBV30 | AWSGINYGYT
once | - | TRBJ1-5 | TRBV29-1 | SVATGDSNQPQH
- | - | TRBJ1-6 | TRBV5-4 | ASRGNRANSPLH
once | - | TRBJ2-5 | TRBV4-1 | ASSFRDGDQETQY
few | - | TRBJ2-7 | TRBV2 | ASSSWGDDYEQY
- | TRBD1 | TRBJ1-5 | TRBV27 | ASSSHRGGQPQH
- | TRBD1 | TRBJ2-7 | TRBV25-1 | ASSVGQGSPLEQY
few | - | TRBJ2-5 | TRBV13 | ASSLGSQETQY
few | TRBD1 | TRBJ2-7 | TRBV4-1 | ASSQVRDSSYEQY
- | - | TRBJ2-7 | TRBV30 | AWSVIAYEQY
- | - | TRBJ2-5 | TRBV5-1 | ASSLRLEVETQY
- | - | TRBJ1-2 | TRBV5-1 | ASSFTGSNYGYT
- | TRBD1 | TRBJ1-1 | TRBV2 | ASSERGHDEAF
once | TRBD1 | TRBJ2-4 | TRBV5-1 | ASSTEEQGLAKNIQY
- | - | TRBJ2-5 | TRBV30 | AWSLSGVEVQY
- | - | TRBJ1-1 | TRBV25-1 | ASSEWQGQGFRNTEAF
- | - | TRBJ1-1 | TRBV6-6 | ASSFRAGVTEAF
few | - | TRBJ1-2 | TRBV6-1 | ASAYRDGYT
- | - | TRBJ1-1 | TRBV5-6 | ASSFLGYTEAF
- | TRBD2 | TRBJ2-1 | TRBV15 | ATKGGGNEQF
few | - | TRBJ1-4 | TRBV19 | ASSPGDFSAEKLF
- | - | TRBJ2-5 | TRBV7-2 | ASSLVPGLETQY
- | - | TRBJ2-1 | TRBV6-5 | ASSYTTAGSNEQF
- | TRBD1 | TRBJ2-7 | TRBV7-2 | ASSWTGGTGTYEQY
few | - | TRBJ2-5 | TRBV15 | ATSTYLGEETQY
many | TRBD2 | TRBJ2-6 | TRBV9 | ASSGTSSGANVLT
- | TRBD1 | TRBJ1-6 | TRBV4-1 | ASSQGPPGQGLSPLH
- | - | TRBJ1-1 | TRBV27 | ASSTLTDVNTEAF
- | - | TRBJ2-6 | TRBV13 | ASSLRTSGANVLT
- | TRBD1 | TRBJ1-2 | TRBV29-1 | SVSDRVNYGYT
- | - | TRBJ1-6 | TRBV6-4 | ASSVQVNSPLH
- | TRBD1 | TRBJ1-1 | TRBV30 | AWSVLWDRGDTNTEAF